These 6 T cell receptor beta chains originate from one sample sequenced in a study of cytomegalovirus exposure and HLA in healthy donors. The primer mix had 60 Vbeta and 13 Jbeta primers. Generated by immunoSEQ multiplex PCR, the TCRdb table keeps only in-frame clones and is missing some. The table lists 90,000 to 100,000 clones, around 76% of them singletons. Sequencing was performed on PBMCs. These receptors were collected from a woman aged 55-69 years in good health and CMV-seropositive.

The J gene is TRBJ2-3, the V gene TRBV4-2; the match to TRBD2 covers 9 bases. V was clipped by 0 bases and J by 6 bases; unmatched bases: 7. CDR1 is LGHNA, CDR2 YNFKEQ, per germline. This CDR3 has 16 residues. CDR3 coding DNA: TGTGCCAGCAGCCAAGAGGTGATAGCGGGAGCGGATACGCAGTATTTT. Translating it yields CASSQEVIAGADTQYF.

J is TRBJ2-5 and V is TRBV19; 7 bases line up with TRBD2. Germline CDR1 and CDR2: LNHDA and SQIVND (reference sequence). The CDR3 has 13 residues. The V segment lost 6 bases and the J segment 1 base; nucleotides outside the gene matches: 2. The CDR3 bases are TGTGCCAGTAGCTCTAGCGGCCAAGAGACCCAGTACTTC. Translating gives CASSSSGQETQYF.

This clone was observed once. The chain joins TRBV29-1 to TRBJ2-5, with 7 bases matching TRBD2. The J call may not be correct, given that the DNA end is closer to TRBJ2-7. The germline V gene encodes CDR1 SQVTM and CDR2 ANQGSEA. This CDR3 is built from 12 residues. Written as DNA, the CDR3 is TGCAGCGTTGTGGGAGGGAACTACGAGCAGTACTTC. This sequence encodes CSVVGGNYEQYF.

The chain carries TRBV5-1 and TRBJ1-1, with no clear D. In germline, CDR1 is SGHRS, CDR2 YFSETQ. This CDR3 comprises 12 residues. Trimming shortened V by 0 bases and J by 8 bases, and 8 bases separated the two germline ends. DNA for the CDR3: TGCGCCAGCAGCTTGGATGGCCCAGAAGCTTTCTTT. Translated: CASSLDGPEAFF.

The gene calls are TRBV7-9 and TRBJ2-1, with TRBD2 identical over 7 bases. With 0 bases clipped from V and 6 bases from J, the junction kept 5 bases outside the gene matches. CDR3 length: 15 amino acids. Per germline, CDR1 SEHNR and CDR2 FQNEAQ (reference sequence). The CDR3 nucleotides are TGTGCCAGCAGCTTAGCGGCGGGAGAGGGCAATGAGCAGTTCTTC. Translated: CASSLAAGEGNEQFF.

V gene TRBV28 combines with J gene TRBJ1-2, with D perhaps matching TRBD1 (5 bases). The CDR3 is 17 residues long. With 1 base removed from V and 4 bases from J, the gap between germline ends came to 19 bases. Germline CDR1 and CDR2: MDHEN and SYDVKM. The CDR3, as DNA: TGTGCCAGCAGTTTATTACCCCGAAACAGGCGAACCTATGGCTACACCTTC. Its protein is CASSLLPRNRRTYGYTF.